The 26 T cell receptor beta chains listed next were all sequenced from one sample in a study of PD-1 blockade in mismatch repair-deficient tumors. TCRdb's table, derived via immunoSEQ multiplex PCR, lists solely in-frame clones and lacks some. Of roughly 120,000 clones in the sample, 65% to 80% were seen once. Source: peripheral blood, taken 60 weeks after starting pembrolizumab. The receptors come from an adult with mismatch repair-deficient cancer.

The rearrangement links TRBV5-1 to TRBJ2-7, with unresolved D. V lost 0 bases, J lost 3 bases, and 4 bases lay in between. CDR3 length equals 12 residues. Germline CDR1 SGHRS, CDR2 YFSETQ. In nucleotides, the CDR3 is TGCGCCAGCAGCTTGGATGGCTACGAGCAGTACTTC. Amino acid sequence: CASSLDGYEQYF.

This clone was recorded a few times. The chain uses TRBV30 and TRBJ1-1; D might be TRBD1 (6 bases). The germline V and J ends were trimmed by 2 bases and 2 bases, with 18 bases remaining between them. The CDR3 spans 16 residues. Looked up from germline, CDR1 is GTSNPN and CDR2 is SVGIG (reference sequence). Here the CDR3 reads CAWSRGVGGQNTEAFF. In nucleotides, the CDR3 is TGTGCCTGGAGTAGGGGAGTCGGGGGACAAAACACTGAAGCTTTCTTT.

The rearrangement links TRBV27 to TRBJ2-7; 8 bases are a match to TRBD2. The V gene end was trimmed by 4 bases and the J gene end by 3 bases; junction bases not matched to a gene: 11. Looked up from germline, CDR1 is MNHEY and CDR2 is SMNVEV (reference sequence). This CDR3 region has 16 residues. The CDR3 region is CASSSRSGSDFYEQYF. Written as DNA, the CDR3 is TGTGCCAGCAGTTCTCGAAGCGGGAGCGATTTCTACGAGCAGTACTTC.

V and J are TRBV7-8 and TRBJ2-7; D call uncertain. Germline CDR1 SGHVS, CDR2 FQNEAQ. Trimming took 5 bases from V and 3 from J, leaving 5 bases between them. CDR3 length equals 11 residues. CDR3 coding DNA: TGTGCCAGCAGCGAGAACTACGAGCAGTACTTC. It codes for CASSENYEQYF. Full variable domain (outside the CDR3, taken from reference TRBV7-8 and TRBJ2-7): GAGVSQSPRYKVAKRGQDVALRCDPISGHVSLFWYQQALGQGPEFLTYFQNEAQLDKSGLPSDRFFAERPEGSVSTLKIQRTQQEDSAVYLCASSENYEQYFGPGTRLTVT.

V usage is TRBV7-9 and J usage is TRBJ2-5; 11 bases are a match to TRBD2. Judging by the DNA end, TRBJ2-7 fits better; the J call may be wrong. Germline V CDR1 and CDR2: SEHNR, FQNEAQ (reference sequence). The CDR3 has 15 amino acids. DNA of the CDR3: TGTGCCAGCAGCTCCCCGACTAGCGGGATTTACGAGCAGTACTTC. Translating it yields CASSSPTSGIYEQYF.

CDR3 DNA: TGTGCCTGGAGTGATGGGAACACCGGGGAGCTGTTTTTT. Its protein is CAWSDGNTGELFF. This sequence joins TRBV30 and TRBJ2-2, with D unresolved. Per the germline V gene, CDR1 is GTSNPN and CDR2 is SVGIG (reference sequence). The CDR3 contains 13 residues. V was clipped by 1 base and J by 1 base, with 4 bases between them.

In this sample, this clone turned up once. The genes are TRBV7-9 and TRBJ2-7, with D unresolved. Trimming took 2 bases from V and 7 from J, leaving 12 bases between them. Germline CDR1 and CDR2: SEHNR and FQNEAQ (reference sequence). This CDR3 has 13 amino acids. The CDR3 sequence is CASSLTQLQEQYF. Written as DNA, the CDR3 is TGTGCCAGCAGCTTAACCCAGCTCCAAGAGCAGTACTTC.

The genes are TRBV27 and TRBJ2-5; 11 nucleotides line up with TRBD2. V lost 6 bases and J lost 5; bases outside the gene matches: 8. CDR1 and CDR2 from the germline V gene are MNHEY and SMNVEV (reference sequence). The CDR3 covers 15 residues. CDR3 in DNA: TGTGCCAGCAGATCACTAGCGGGAGCGGGGGAGACCCAGTACTTC. Translation gives CASRSLAGAGETQYF.

This clone has just a few counts. The chain recombines TRBV5-1 with TRBJ1-1; D unclear. This CDR3 has 15 residues. Germline V gene data show CDR1 as SGHRS and CDR2 as YFSETQ. Trimming stripped 0 bases from V and 4 bases from J, with 13 bases between. CDR3 sequence (DNA): TGCGCCAGCAGCTTGGCCCAAGGCGGAGCCACTGAAGCTTTCTTT. It specifies CASSLAQGGATEAFF.

This clone was observed a few times. The chain is built from TRBV19 and TRBJ1-2; TRBD1 is a possible D gene (5 bases). The CDR3 spans 14 residues. CDR1 is LNHDA, CDR2 SQIVND, per germline (reference sequence). With 1 base removed from V and 4 bases from J, the gap between germline ends came to 10 bases. CDR3 DNA sequence: TGTGCCAGTAGTATAGGGGACGACAGCTATGGCTACACCTTC. This codes for CASSIGDDSYGYTF. Drawing the rest from reference TRBV19 and TRBJ1-2, the complete variable domain is DGGITQSPKYLFRKEGQNVTLSCEQNLNHDAMYWYRQDPGQGLRLIYYSQIVNDFQKGDIAEGYSVSREKKESFPLTVTSAQKNPTAFYLCASSIGDDSYGYTFGSGTRLTVV.

This chain uses TRBV18 with TRBJ2-7, with 7 bases fitting TRBD2. The V gene end was trimmed by 3 bases and the J gene end by 4 bases; junction bases not matched to a gene: 9. Germline lookup yields CDR1 KGHSH and CDR2 LQKENI. The CDR3 is 15 residues long. The CDR3 bases are TGTGCCAGCTCACCCGCGGTCGAAGCGGGGTACGAGCAGTACTTC. Its protein product is CASSPAVEAGYEQYF.

Concerning this clone itself: At one end the junction does not follow the germline gene, possibly because of a read error. The chain combines TRBV27 with TRBJ2-3; 7 bases are shared with TRBD2. The CDR3 extends over 14 amino acids. Germline CDR1 reads MNHEY; CDR2 reads SMNVEV (reference sequence). The CDR3 DNA follows: TGTGCCAGCAGTTTAGGGGGGGAGCGGGGACTTGGGGTATTT. It yields the protein CASSLGGERGLGVF.

V and J are TRBV9 and TRBJ2-1; the D is unclear. The CDR3 is 17 amino acids. In germline, CDR1 is SGDLS, CDR2 YYNGEE. The V and J ends lost 2 bases and 0 bases respectively, with 15 bases between them. Here the CDR3 DNA reads TGTGCCAGCAGCGTTGGAGAATCCAGTATCTCCTACAATGAGCAGTTCTTC. Amino acids: CASSVGESSISYNEQFF. The full variable domain, rest sourced from reference TRBV9 and TRBJ2-1, is DSGVTQTPKHLITATGQRVTLRCSPRSGDLSVYWYQQSLDQGLQFLIQYYNGEERAKGNILERFSAQQFPDLHSELNLSSLELGDSALYFCASSVGESSISYNEQFFGPGTRLTVL.

The chain combines TRBV30 with TRBJ1-2; TRBD1 matches 9 bases. The CDR3 is 14 amino acids. The germline gives CDR1 GTSNPN, CDR2 SVGIG (reference sequence). V shed 0 bases and J 2 bases; nucleotides not matched to a gene: 1. The CDR3 DNA follows: TGTGCCTGGAGTGTAGGGACAGGGAACTATGGCTACACCTTC. Residues: CAWSVGTGNYGYTF.

This chain links TRBV28 with TRBJ1-4; no clear D gene. Trimming took off 5 bases at V and 7 bases at J, with 14 bases between the two ends. Germline V gives CDR1 MDHEN, CDR2 SYDVKM. The CDR3 has 14 amino acids. CDR3 region: CASSETGNGEKLFF. DNA for the CDR3: TGTGCCAGCAGTGAAACCGGGAATGGTGAAAAACTGTTTTTT.

The chain has TRBV6-5 and TRBJ2-1, with 8 bases fitting TRBD2. V shed 10 bases, J shed 6 bases, and the junction held 8 bases outside the gene matches. This CDR3 has 13 residues. CDR1 MNHEY and CDR2 SVGAGI come from the germline V gene. DNA of the CDR3: TGTGCCATAGGGGCGGGAGGTGGCAATGAGCAGTTCTTC. Protein: CAIGAGGGNEQFF.

The V and J genes are TRBV19 and TRBJ2-2; no definite D call. The germline V gene has CDR1 LNHDA and CDR2 SQIVND (reference sequence). The CDR3 length is 13 residues. Trimming shortened V by 6 bases and J by 5 bases, and 10 bases separated the two germline ends. The CDR3 sequence is CASRDRWTGELFF. The CDR3 coding sequence is TGTGCCAGTAGGGATAGGTGGACCGGGGAGCTGTTTTTT.

J is TRBJ2-1 and V is TRBV10-1; 8 bases line up with TRBD2. The CDR3 covers 14 residues. Germline loops: CDR1 WNHNN, CDR2 SYGVQD (reference sequence). V shed 7 bases and J 6 bases; nucleotides not matched to a gene: 8. CDR3 residues: CASIRLAPPNEQFF. CDR3 DNA: TGCGCCAGCATTCGACTAGCGCCTCCCAATGAGCAGTTCTTC.

CDR3 loop: CASSQERANYGYTF. Here the CDR3 DNA reads TGCGCCAGCAGCCAAGAGAGGGCTAACTATGGCTACACCTTC. The chain carries TRBV4-3 and TRBJ1-2; D is undetermined. Germline values: CDR1 LGHNA, CDR2 YSLEER. V gave up 0 bases and J gave up 0 bases, with 5 bases separating them. The CDR3 sequence is 14 residues long.

The chain has TRBV30 and TRBJ1-1; 7 bases align to TRBD1. The germline CDR1 and CDR2 sequences are GTSNPN and SVGIG (reference sequence). The J segment lost 3 bases and the V segment lost 3 bases, leaving 4 bases of the junction unmatched. The CDR3 covers 13 residues. As DNA, the CDR3 is TGTGCCTGGAGCACAGGGGTCGACACTGAAGCTTTCTTT. It codes for CAWSTGVDTEAFF.

The chain joins TRBV7-9 to TRBJ2-1, with D possibly being TRBD1 or TRBD2 (5 bases each). This CDR3 has 15 residues. V was shortened by 7 bases and J by 2 bases, with 15 bases between the two germline ends. Germline V gene sequence: CDR1 SEHNR, CDR2 FQNEAQ (reference sequence). The CDR3 nucleotides are TGTGCCAGCATCCCCCGGGGCTCCCCCTACAATGAGCAGTTCTTC. It is translated as CASIPRGSPYNEQFF.

This clone was observed a handful of times. The chain carries TRBV7-9 and TRBJ2-2; D call uncertain. The germline gives CDR1 SEHNR, CDR2 FQNEAQ (reference sequence). CDR3 size: 15 residues. With 1 base removed from V and 6 bases from J, the gap between germline ends came to 12 bases. The CDR3 is CASSLDSVGAGELFF. The CDR3 DNA follows: TGTGCCAGCAGCTTAGATTCGGTTGGTGCCGGGGAGCTGTTTTTT.

This clone was recorded once. The chain couples TRBV5-6 to TRBJ2-2, with D uncertain. V lost 2 bases and J 7 bases, leaving 18 bases between the germline ends. The V gene's germline CDR1 is SGHDT and CDR2 YYEEEE. The CDR3 runs to 16 residues. CDR3 bases: TGTGCCAGCAGCTTCCCCCGAACTCCCGGTGGCGGGGAGCTGTTTTTT. Its protein is CASSFPRTPGGGELFF.

The chain links TRBV4-1 to TRBJ2-3, with unresolved D. V was pared by 3 bases and J by 4 bases, with 14 bases between. Germline loops: CDR1 MGHRA, CDR2 YSYEKL. The CDR3 extends over 15 amino acids. The CDR3 loop is CASSQFRPPADTQYF. In nucleotides, the CDR3 is TGCGCCAGCAGCCAGTTCCGGCCACCCGCAGATACGCAGTATTTT.

The chain is built from TRBV5-1 and TRBJ2-1; the D is unclear. The germline V gene encodes CDR1 SGHRS and CDR2 YFSETQ. This CDR3 has 15 residues. Trimming cost V 1 base and J 1 base, with 9 bases left between them. Written as DNA, the CDR3 is TGCGCCAGCAGCTTGAAGGCTCATTCCTACAATGAGCAGTTCTTC. Protein product: CASSLKAHSYNEQFF.

Only one count was recorded for this clone. This chain joins TRBV7-3 and TRBJ2-1; 7 nucleotides agree with TRBD2. V trimming: 1 base; J trimming: 1 base; junction bases outside the gene matches: 4. The CDR3 has 16 amino acids. CDR1 and CDR2 (germline): SGHTA, FQGTGA. The chain's CDR3 is CASSLNAGVSYNEQFF. The CDR3 nucleotides are TGTGCCAGCAGCTTAAATGCGGGGGTTTCCTACAATGAGCAGTTCTTC.